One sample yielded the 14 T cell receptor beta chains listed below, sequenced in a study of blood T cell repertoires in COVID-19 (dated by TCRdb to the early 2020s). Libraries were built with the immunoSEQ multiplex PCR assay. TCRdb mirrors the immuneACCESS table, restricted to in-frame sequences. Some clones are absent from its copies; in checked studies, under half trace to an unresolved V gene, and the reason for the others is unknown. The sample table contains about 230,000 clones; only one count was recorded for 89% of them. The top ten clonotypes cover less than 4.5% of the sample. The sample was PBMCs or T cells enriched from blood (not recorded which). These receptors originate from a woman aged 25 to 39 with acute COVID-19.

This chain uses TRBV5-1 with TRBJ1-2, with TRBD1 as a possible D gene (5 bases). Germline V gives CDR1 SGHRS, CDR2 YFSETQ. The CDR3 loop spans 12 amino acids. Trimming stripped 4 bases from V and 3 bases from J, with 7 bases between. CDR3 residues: CASSQTDYGYTF. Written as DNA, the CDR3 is TGCGCCAGCAGCCAGACAGACTATGGCTACACCTTC.

CDR3 loop: CASSLALETLFNSPLHF. CDR3 bases: TGCGCCAGCAGCTTGGCCCTCGAGACATTGTTTAATTCACCCCTCCACTTT. The rearrangement links TRBV5-1 to TRBJ1-6; no definite D call. Trimming stripped 0 bases from V and 6 bases from J, with 16 bases between. CDR1 and CDR2 from the germline V gene are SGHRS and YFSETQ. The CDR3 covers 17 residues.

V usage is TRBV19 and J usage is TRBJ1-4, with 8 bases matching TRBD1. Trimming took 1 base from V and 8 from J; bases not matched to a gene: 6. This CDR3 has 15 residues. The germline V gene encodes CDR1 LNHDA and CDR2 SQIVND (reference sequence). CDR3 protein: CASSIVAGGEEKLFF. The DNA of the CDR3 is TGTGCCAGTAGTATAGTGGCAGGGGGCGAAGAAAAACTGTTTTTT.

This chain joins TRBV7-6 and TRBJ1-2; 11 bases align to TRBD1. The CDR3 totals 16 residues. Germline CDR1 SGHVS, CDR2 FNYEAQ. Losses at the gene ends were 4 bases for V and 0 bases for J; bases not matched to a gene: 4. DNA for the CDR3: TGTGCCAGCAGCTCGGGACAGGGGGACGCTAACTATGGCTACACCTTC. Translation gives CASSSGQGDANYGYTF.

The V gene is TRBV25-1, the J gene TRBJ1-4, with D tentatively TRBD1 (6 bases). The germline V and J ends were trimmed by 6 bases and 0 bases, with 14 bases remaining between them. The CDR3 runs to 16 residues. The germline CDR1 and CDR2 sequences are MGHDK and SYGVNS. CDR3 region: CASSDVTGTTNEKLFF. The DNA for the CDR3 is TGTGCCAGCAGCGACGTTACAGGGACAACTAATGAAAAACTGTTTTTT.

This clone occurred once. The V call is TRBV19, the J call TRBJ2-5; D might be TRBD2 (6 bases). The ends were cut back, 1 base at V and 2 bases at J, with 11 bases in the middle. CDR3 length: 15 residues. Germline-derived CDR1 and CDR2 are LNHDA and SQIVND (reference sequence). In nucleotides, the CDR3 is TGTGCCAGTAGTATAGGGGCCGGGGGACAAGAGACCCAGTACTTC. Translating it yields CASSIGAGGQETQYF.

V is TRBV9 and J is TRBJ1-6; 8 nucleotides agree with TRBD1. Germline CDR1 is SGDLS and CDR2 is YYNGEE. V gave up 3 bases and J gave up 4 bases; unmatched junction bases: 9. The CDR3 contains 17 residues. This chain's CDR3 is CASSENQGAEYNSPLHF. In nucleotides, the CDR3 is TGTGCCAGCAGCGAGAACCAGGGGGCAGAATATAATTCACCCCTCCACTTT. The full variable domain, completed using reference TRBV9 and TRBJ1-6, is DSGVTQTPKHLITATGQRVTLRCSPRSGDLSVYWYQQSLDQGLQFLIQYYNGEERAKGNILERFSAQQFPDLHSELNLSSLELGDSALYFCASSENQGAEYNSPLHFGNGTRLTVT.

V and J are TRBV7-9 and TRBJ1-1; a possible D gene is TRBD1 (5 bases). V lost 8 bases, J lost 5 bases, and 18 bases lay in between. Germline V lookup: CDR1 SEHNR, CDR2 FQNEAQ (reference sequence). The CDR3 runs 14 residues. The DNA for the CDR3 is TGTGCCAGCCGGGAAGTGACGGGGGGGACTGAAGCTTTCTTT. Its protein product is CASREVTGGTEAFF.

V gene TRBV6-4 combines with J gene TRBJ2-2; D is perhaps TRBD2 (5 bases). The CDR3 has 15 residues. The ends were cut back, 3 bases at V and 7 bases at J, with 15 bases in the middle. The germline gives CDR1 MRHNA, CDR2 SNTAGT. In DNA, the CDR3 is TGTGCCAGCAGTGAACGAGGGCGAGGGCTCGGGGAGCTGTTTTTT. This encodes CASSERGRGLGELFF.

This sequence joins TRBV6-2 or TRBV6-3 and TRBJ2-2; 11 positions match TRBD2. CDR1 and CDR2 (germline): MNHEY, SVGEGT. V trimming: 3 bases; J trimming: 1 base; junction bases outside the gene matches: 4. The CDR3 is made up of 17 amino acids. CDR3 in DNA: TGTGCCAGCAGTTATACTAGCGGGAGCTGGAACACCGGGGAGCTGTTTTTT. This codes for CASSYTSGSWNTGELFF.

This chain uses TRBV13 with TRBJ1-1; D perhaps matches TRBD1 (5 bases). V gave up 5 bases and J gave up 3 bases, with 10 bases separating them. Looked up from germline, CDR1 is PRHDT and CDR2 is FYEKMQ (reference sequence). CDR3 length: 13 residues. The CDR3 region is CASSPGGDTEAFF. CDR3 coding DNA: TGTGCCAGCAGCCCCGGGGGGGACACTGAAGCTTTCTTT. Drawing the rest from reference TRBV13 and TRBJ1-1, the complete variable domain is AAGVIQSPRHLIKEKRETATLKCYPIPRHDTVYWYQQGPGQDPQFLISFYEKMQSDKGSIPDRFSAQQFSDYHSELNMSSLELGDSALYFCASSPGGDTEAFFGQGTRLTVV.

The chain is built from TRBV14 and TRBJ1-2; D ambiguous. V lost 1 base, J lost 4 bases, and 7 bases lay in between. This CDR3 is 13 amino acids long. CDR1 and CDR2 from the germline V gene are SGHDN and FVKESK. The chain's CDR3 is CASSQAGFYGYTF. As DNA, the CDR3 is TGTGCCAGCAGCCAAGCGGGGTTCTATGGCTACACCTTC.

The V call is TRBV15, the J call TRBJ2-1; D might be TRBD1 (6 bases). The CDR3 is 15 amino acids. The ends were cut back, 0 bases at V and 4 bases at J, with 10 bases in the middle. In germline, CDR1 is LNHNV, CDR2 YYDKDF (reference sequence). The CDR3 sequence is CATSRDSDRYNEQFF. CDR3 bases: TGTGCCACCAGCAGAGACTCTGACAGGTACAATGAGCAGTTCTTC.

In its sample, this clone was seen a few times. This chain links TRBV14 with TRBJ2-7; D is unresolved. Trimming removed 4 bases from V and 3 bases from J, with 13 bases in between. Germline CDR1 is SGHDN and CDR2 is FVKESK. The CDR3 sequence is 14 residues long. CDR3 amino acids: CASSPLQENYEQYF. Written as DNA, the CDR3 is TGTGCCAGCAGCCCCCTCCAAGAGAACTACGAGCAGTACTTC.